The present entry profiles one T cell receptor beta chain with its context. Here immunoSEQ multiplex PCR was the method, and the copy in TCRdb shows in-frame clones only, minus some. The repertoire holds about 58,000 clones, with approximately 85% as singletons. The source of the sample is a study of T cells in tuberculosis. After thawing and overnight rest, PBMC were stained with GMM-loaded CD1B tetramer, viability dye and anti-CD3 for sorting. The CD1B tetramers carried C32 glucose monomycolate purified from Rhodococcus equi. Germline lookup yields CDR1 ENHRY and CDR2 SYGVKD. V shed 4 bases and J 0 bases; nucleotides not matched to a gene: 2. The CDR3 extends over 16 amino acids.

V usage is TRBV10-3 and J usage is TRBJ2-6; 8 bases are a match to TRBD1. The sample was CD1b-GMM tetramer-negative cells sorted from PBMCs. The origin of this receptor is an adult woman with latent tuberculosis. The CDR3 DNA reads as TGTGCCATCAGTGGAACAGGGGGCTCTGGGGCCAACGTCCTGACTTTC. Translation: CAISGTGGSGANVLTF.